A single sample gave rise to the 10 T cell receptor beta chains below, sequenced in a study of T cells in localized non-small cell lung cancer. The method was immunoSEQ multiplex PCR; TCRdb's version includes in-frame clones alone and lacks a portion of them. The sample consists of around 94,000 clones, about nine tenths of them appearing once. The sequencing used peripheral blood, collected before any cancer treatment. Every receptor here comes from a man aged 40 to 75 with stage I squamous cell lung carcinoma.

The V gene is TRBV15, the J gene TRBJ2-4; 9 nucleotides align to TRBD2. CDR3 length: 14 amino acids. CDR1 and CDR2 from the germline V gene are LNHNV and YYDKDF (reference sequence). V shed 1 base, J shed 16 bases, and the junction held 11 bases outside the gene matches. The CDR3, as DNA: TGTGCCACCAGCAGAGGAAAGCGGGGGGCTACTTTTTACTTC. As protein: CATSRGKRGATFYF.

The chain combines TRBV14 with TRBJ1-2; D not certain. CDR3 size: 15 residues. Germline CDR1 reads SGHDN; CDR2 reads FVKESK. V shed 1 base and J shed 4 bases, with 13 bases lying between them. The CDR3 DNA reads TGTGCCAGCAGCCAAGCCGGCACAGTAGGCTATGGCTACACCTTC. Encoded protein: CASSQAGTVGYGYTF.

With respect to this clone: The likely explanation is a read error, given a far larger clone one base away. Different DNA sequences within this sample yield the same CDR3. The chain links TRBV4-1 to TRBJ2-7; unclear D gene. Germline V lookup: CDR1 MGHRA, CDR2 YSYEKL. Trimming took 0 bases from V and 0 from J, leaving 9 bases between them. There are 15 residues in the CDR3. The CDR3 DNA follows: TGCGCCAGCAGCCAAGATTGGCAGAGCTCCTACGAGCAGTACTTC. It encodes CASSQDWQSSYEQYF.

This clone was seen just once. The chain joins TRBV15 to TRBJ1-5; D is ambiguous. V was pared by 1 base and J by 0 bases, with 13 bases between. CDR3 length equals 17 residues. Germline CDR1 LNHNV, CDR2 YYDKDF (reference sequence). This CDR3 reads CATSRGPAHYSNQPQHF. CDR3 coding DNA: TGTGCCACCAGCAGAGGGCCAGCTCATTATAGCAATCAGCCCCAGCATTTT.

The chain joins TRBV7-6 to TRBJ2-1; unclear D gene. V was clipped by 0 bases and J by 0 bases, with 9 bases between them. The CDR3 has 16 amino acids. CDR1 and CDR2 (germline): SGHVS, FNYEAQ. CDR3 coding DNA: TGTGCCAGCAGCTTAGCCGCTGGAAGCTCCTACAATGAGCAGTTCTTC. Protein product: CASSLAAGSSYNEQFF.

In this sample, this clone turned up a few times. The chain employs TRBV5-5 and TRBJ2-3, with D hard to call. The CDR3 is 13 amino acids. Germline V gene lookup returns CDR1 SGHKS and CDR2 YYEKEE (reference sequence). V was cut by 1 base and J by 2 bases, with 5 bases left in between. The CDR3 loop reads CASSLYLTDTQYF. In DNA, the CDR3 is TGTGCCAGCAGCTTGTACCTCACAGATACGCAGTATTTT.

The chain carries TRBV5-4 and TRBJ1-2; 7 nucleotides align to TRBD1. V was clipped by 0 bases and J by 0 bases; unmatched bases: 2. The CDR3 is 15 residues long. Germline CDR1 and CDR2: SGHNT and YYREEE (reference sequence). CDR3 sequence (DNA): TGTGCCAGCAGCTTGGGGACAGGACCTAACTATGGCTACACCTTC. Translating gives CASSLGTGPNYGYTF.

CDR3 loop: CASTDRLTYEQYF. Here the CDR3 DNA reads TGTGCCAGCACCGACCGCCTGACCTACGAGCAGTACTTC. The gene calls are TRBV28 and TRBJ2-7, with D hard to call. Trimming shortened V by 7 bases and J by 2 bases, and 12 bases separated the two germline ends. Per the germline V gene, CDR1 is MDHEN and CDR2 is SYDVKM. This CDR3 region has 13 residues.

The V gene is TRBV28, the J gene TRBJ1-1, with 7 nucleotides matching TRBD1. This CDR3 is 15 amino acids long. Trimming at V came to 1 base and at J to 5 bases, leaving 7 bases not matched to a gene. CDR1 and CDR2 from the germline V gene are MDHEN and SYDVKM. CDR3 protein: CASSLFQQGPTEAFF. The CDR3 DNA is TGTGCCAGCAGTTTATTCCAACAGGGGCCAACTGAAGCTTTCTTT.

The rearrangement uses TRBV9 and TRBJ1-1; D gene unclear. V was cut by 0 bases and J by 2 bases, with 8 bases left in between. Germline CDR1 reads SGDLS; CDR2 reads YYNGEE. The CDR3 contains 14 residues. CDR3 sequence: CASSVEGDNTEAFF. DNA of the CDR3: TGTGCCAGCAGCGTAGAGGGAGATAACACTGAAGCTTTCTTT.